The clone carrying this T cell receptor beta chain has just a few counts. This record comes from a study of control samples from healthy donors and cancer patients. CDR3 size: 14 residues. The germline V gene encodes CDR1 SGHAT and CDR2 FQNNGV. V shed 5 bases and J 1 base; nucleotides not matched to a gene: 1. TCRdb keeps only in-frame clones here, not all; method: immunoSEQ multiplex PCR. This table has about 130,000 clones, roughly 92% appearing once. This clonotype was obtained from a man aged 18-30 years in good health. The J gene is TRBJ2-3, the V gene TRBV11-2, with 9 bases matching TRBD1. Sequenced sample: blood. DNA of the CDR3: TGTGCCAGCAGCCGGACAGGGGGCACAGATACGCAGTATTTT. Its translation is CASSRTGGTDTQYF.